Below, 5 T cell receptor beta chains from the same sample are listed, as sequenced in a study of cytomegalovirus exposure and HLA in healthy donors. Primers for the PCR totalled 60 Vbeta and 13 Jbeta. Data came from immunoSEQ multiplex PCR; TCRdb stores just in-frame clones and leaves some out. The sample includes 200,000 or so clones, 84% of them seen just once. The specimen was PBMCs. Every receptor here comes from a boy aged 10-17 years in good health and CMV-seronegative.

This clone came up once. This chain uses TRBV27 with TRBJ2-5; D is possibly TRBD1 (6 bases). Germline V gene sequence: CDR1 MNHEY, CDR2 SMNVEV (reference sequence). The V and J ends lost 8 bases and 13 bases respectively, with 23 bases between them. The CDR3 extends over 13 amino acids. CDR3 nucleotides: TGTGCCAGCTGGCGGCAGGGGCCCACCACGAGGTACTTC. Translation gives CASWRQGPTTRYF.

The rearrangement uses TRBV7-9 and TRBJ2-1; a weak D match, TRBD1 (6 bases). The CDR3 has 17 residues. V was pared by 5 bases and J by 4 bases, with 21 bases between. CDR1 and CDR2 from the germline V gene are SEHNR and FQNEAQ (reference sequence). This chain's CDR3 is CASSPQTGKASYNEQFF. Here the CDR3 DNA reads TGTGCCAGCAGCCCCCAAACAGGGAAGGCGTCATACAATGAGCAGTTCTTC.

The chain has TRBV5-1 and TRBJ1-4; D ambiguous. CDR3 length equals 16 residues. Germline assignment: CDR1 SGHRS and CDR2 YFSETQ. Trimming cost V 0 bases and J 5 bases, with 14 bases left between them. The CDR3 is CASSLGGGVKNEKLFF. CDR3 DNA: TGCGCCAGCAGCTTGGGCGGCGGGGTCAAGAATGAAAAACTGTTTTTT.

CDR3 in DNA: TGCAGCGTTGAAAGGTGGGACAGGCTAAAGTACGAGCAGTACTTC. It specifies CSVERWDRLKYEQYF. The genes are TRBV29-1 and TRBJ2-7; 8 bases agree with TRBD1. Unmatched junction bases numbered 10, after V lost 2 bases and J lost 4 bases. CDR3 length equals 15 residues. The germline V gene has CDR1 SQVTM and CDR2 ANQGSEA.

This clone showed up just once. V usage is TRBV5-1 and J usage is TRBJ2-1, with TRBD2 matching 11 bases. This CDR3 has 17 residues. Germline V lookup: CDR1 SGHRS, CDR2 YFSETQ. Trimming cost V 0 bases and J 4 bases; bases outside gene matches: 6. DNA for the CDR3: TGCGCCAGCAGCTTGGCCCCAACTAGCGGGGGATACAATGAGCAGTTCTTC. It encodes CASSLAPTSGGYNEQFF.